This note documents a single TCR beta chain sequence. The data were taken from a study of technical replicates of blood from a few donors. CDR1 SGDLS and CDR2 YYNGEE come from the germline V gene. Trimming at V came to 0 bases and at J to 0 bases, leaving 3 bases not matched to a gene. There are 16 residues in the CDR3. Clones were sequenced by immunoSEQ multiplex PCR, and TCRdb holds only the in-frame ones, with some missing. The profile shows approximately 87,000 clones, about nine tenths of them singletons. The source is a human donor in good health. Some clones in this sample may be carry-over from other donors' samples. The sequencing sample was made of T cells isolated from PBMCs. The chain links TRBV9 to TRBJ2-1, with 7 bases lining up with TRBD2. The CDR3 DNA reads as TGTGCCAGCAGCGTAGCGCGCGGGAGCTCCTACAATGAGCAGTTCTTC. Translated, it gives CASSVARGSSYNEQFF.